One sample yielded the 2 T cell receptor beta chains listed below, sequenced in a study of blood T cell repertoires in COVID-19. The protocol was immunoSEQ multiplex PCR, while the TCRdb copy is restricted to in-frame clones and leaves out a portion. Here the sample spans fewer than 350,000 clones, roughly 86% being singletons. Sample: peripheral blood. Every receptor here comes from a man aged 25-40 years with COVID-19, enrolled during active disease.

V usage is TRBV20-1 and J usage is TRBJ1-2; tentative D call: TRBD1 (5 bases). This CDR3 contains 16 residues. CDR1 DFQATT and CDR2 SNEGSKA come from the germline V gene (reference sequence). Trimming shortened V by 3 bases and J by 1 base, and 18 bases separated the two germline ends. This CDR3 reads CSASGSEGRGNYGYTF. CDR3 nucleotides: TGCAGTGCTAGTGGGTCGGAGGGAAGGGGTAACTATGGCTACACCTTC.

The chain has TRBV30 and TRBJ1-1; D is perhaps TRBD1 (5 bases). V was trimmed by 3 bases and J by 5 bases, leaving 16 bases between them. CDR1 and CDR2 (germline): GTSNPN, SVGIG (reference sequence). The CDR3 is 14 amino acids. CDR3 protein: CAWSRWGDRTEAFF. The CDR3 DNA follows: TGTGCCTGGAGCCGGTGGGGGGATCGGACTGAAGCTTTCTTT. Full variable domain (rest looked up from reference TRBV30 and TRBJ1-1): SQTIHQWPATLVQPVGSPLSLECTVEGTSNPNLYWYRQAAGRGLQLLFYSVGIGQISSEVPQNLSASRPQDRQFILSSKKLLLSDSGFYLCAWSRWGDRTEAFFGQGTRLTVV.